This entry lists 30 T cell receptor beta chains sequenced from one sample in a study of blood T cells in healthy people across ages. Next came a second PCR, run for about 6 to 11 cycles, which used a sample-barcoded 5' primer along with a J-beta primer mix. TCRdb passed the 5' RACE reads through MiXCR, listing each CDR3 protein once. Of around 1.5 million distinct CDR3 sequences in the sample, approximately 59% were seen once. The sample comprised blood. The receptors here all came from a man between 18 and 29 years old in good health.

This clonotype came up a few times. This chain connects TRBV6-5 to TRBJ2-2; D is unresolved. V lost 6 bases to trimming and J lost 5 bases, with 19 bases between them. This CDR3 is 16 amino acids long. Germline V gene sequence: CDR1 MNHEY, CDR2 SVGAGI. The CDR3 protein is CASSATDNLWTGELFF. The DNA of the CDR3 is TGTGCCAGCAGCGCTACCGATAACTTGTGGACCGGGGAGCTGTTTTTT.

The V and J genes are TRBV4-2 and TRBJ1-1; D is uncertain. V was cut by 1 base and J by 4 bases, with 7 bases left in between. The CDR3 runs 13 residues. Germline loops: CDR1 LGHNA, CDR2 YNFKEQ. CDR3 in DNA: TGTGCCAGCAGCCAAGGTCCTCCCACTGAAGCTTTCTTT. It is translated as CASSQGPPTEAFF.

This clonotype was seen more than once but under ten times. The chain employs TRBV28 and TRBJ2-3; no definite D call. Trimming took 5 bases from V and 0 from J, leaving 9 bases between them. In germline, CDR1 is MDHEN, CDR2 SYDVKM. The CDR3 extends over 14 amino acids. CDR3 bases: TGTGCCAGCAGTCGGTATACTAGCACAGATACGCAGTATTTT. As protein: CASSRYTSTDTQYF.

This clonotype showed up just a few times. This chain links TRBV27 with TRBJ2-7; TRBD2 matches 9 bases. Germline CDR1 reads MNHEY; CDR2 reads SMNVEV (reference sequence). With 0 bases clipped from V and 3 bases from J, the junction kept 3 bases outside the gene matches. The CDR3 contains 15 residues. The CDR3 DNA is TGTGCCAGCAGTTTATCCAGACTAGCGGTCTACGAGCAGTACTTC. Protein: CASSLSRLAVYEQYF.

This clonotype was seen a few times. The V call is TRBV12-3 or TRBV12-4, the J call TRBJ1-1, with TRBD1 matching over 7 bases. The CDR3 loop spans 15 amino acids. Trimming removed 6 bases from V and 4 bases from J; junction bases left unmatched: 11. CDR3 sequence reads: CASSAPQGTATEAFF. In nucleotides, the CDR3 is TGTGCCAGCAGCGCACCACAGGGGACGGCCACTGAAGCTTTCTTT.

This chain uses TRBV6-5 with TRBJ2-7; 8 bases line up with TRBD1. Germline CDR1 MNHEY, CDR2 SVGAGI. The CDR3 consists of 15 residues. V lost 7 bases to trimming and J lost 4 bases; unmatched junction nucleotides: 12. The CDR3 DNA reads TGTGCCAGCAAGGTATCGAGACAGGGGAGATACGAGCAGTACTTC. It encodes CASKVSRQGRYEQYF.

The V and J genes are TRBV6-5 and TRBJ2-1; 7 bases are a match to TRBD2. V was clipped by 7 bases and J by 7 bases; unmatched bases: 13. This CDR3 spans 15 amino acids. The germline V gene has CDR1 MNHEY and CDR2 SVGAGI. The CDR3: CASTLSGGSRNEQFF. The CDR3, as DNA: TGTGCCAGCACCCTATCGGGCGGGAGCAGGAATGAGCAGTTCTTC.

Comment on this clonotype: Sequence at one end of the junction differs from germline and may be a read error. The CDR3 loop reads CASTLGHLNTEAFF. The CDR3 nucleotides read TGTGCCAGCACTTTAGGACACCTGAACACTGAAGCTTTCTTT. The rearrangement uses TRBV12-3 or TRBV12-4 and TRBJ1-1; D might be TRBD1 (5 bases). The CDR3 covers 14 residues.

This chain joins TRBV20-1 and TRBJ2-5; no definite D call. Germline V CDR1 and CDR2: DFQATT, SNEGSKA (reference sequence). The CDR3 is 11 residues long. Trimming left V 6 bases short and J 1 base short, with 6 bases between. The DNA of the CDR3 is TGCAGTGCCCCAGGCCAAGAGACCCAGTACTTC. Its translation: CSAPGQETQYF.

V gene TRBV27 combines with J gene TRBJ2-1; D remains unclear. V lost 7 bases and J lost 3, with 13 bases in between. Per germline, CDR1 MNHEY and CDR2 SMNVEV (reference sequence). CDR3 length: 14 residues. The chain's CDR3 is CASMIHSNYNEQFF. In DNA, the CDR3 is TGTGCCAGCATGATCCACAGCAACTACAATGAGCAGTTCTTC.

This clonotype showed up just a few times. The chain links TRBV5-1 to TRBJ2-7; D uncertain. V was trimmed by 0 bases and J by 6 bases, leaving 13 bases between them. Germline lookup yields CDR1 SGHRS and CDR2 YFSETQ. The CDR3 totals 14 residues. CDR3 in DNA: TGCGCCAGCAGCTTGGAATCACGGCTCCGCGAGCAGTACTTC. This translates into CASSLESRLREQYF. Based on the CDR3 plus reference TRBV5-1 and TRBJ2-7, the full variable domain is KAGVTQTPRYLIKTRGQQVTLSCSPISGHRSVSWYQQTPGQGLQFLFEYFSETQRNKGNFPGRFSGRQFSNSRSEMNVSTLELGDSALYLCASSLESRLREQYFGPGTRLTVT.

In its sample, this clonotype was seen a few times. V gene TRBV12-3 or TRBV12-4 combines with J gene TRBJ1-2, with D perhaps matching TRBD1 (5 bases). This CDR3 has 15 amino acids. Trimming took 7 bases from V and 4 from J, leaving 19 bases between them. The CDR3 bases are TGTGCCAGCACCCACCGGGACGGACCAGTCTATGGCTACACCTTC. Its translation: CASTHRDGPVYGYTF.

There are a few counts of this clonotype. The chain carries TRBV20-1 and TRBJ2-1; 8 bases fit TRBD2. CDR3 length: 15 residues. From germline, CDR1 is DFQATT and CDR2 SNEGSKA (reference sequence). V was pared by 1 base and J by 4 bases, with 6 bases of the junction left unmatched. The chain's CDR3 is CSARAKRESYNEQFF. In DNA form, the CDR3 reads TGCAGTGCTAGAGCCAAGCGGGAGTCGTACAATGAGCAGTTCTTC.

This clonotype was observed a few times. The chain recombines TRBV10-3 with TRBJ2-5; 8 bases match TRBD1. Germline V gene lookup returns CDR1 ENHRY and CDR2 SYGVKD. This CDR3 is built from 16 residues. Trimming removed 4 bases from V and 3 bases from J; junction bases left unmatched: 10. The CDR3 bases are TGTGCCATCAGTGCTTCCGGGACAGGAGTGAAAGAGACCCAGTACTTC. Translating it yields CAISASGTGVKETQYF.

The chain recombines TRBV7-8 with TRBJ2-2; D uncertain. The CDR3 consists of 16 residues. Germline lookup yields CDR1 SGHVS and CDR2 FQNEAQ. The V gene lost 5 bases and the J gene lost 1 base, with 14 bases spanning the gap. DNA for the CDR3: TGTGCCAGCAGCCCTACGAGGTCCCAGAACACCGGGGAGCTGTTTTTT. Amino acid sequence: CASSPTRSQNTGELFF.

V and J are TRBV10-2 and TRBJ1-5; TRBD1 matches at 8 bases. The V gene's germline CDR1 is WSHSY and CDR2 SAAADI. V shed 10 bases and J 3 bases; nucleotides not matched to a gene: 14. CDR3 length: 16 residues. The CDR3 is CATATIDRGPNQPQHF. In DNA, the CDR3 is TGCGCCACCGCAACCATAGACAGGGGACCCAATCAGCCCCAGCATTTT.

The chain's CDR3 is CSVDWTSGDEQYF. The CDR3 nucleotides are TGCAGCGTTGACTGGACTAGTGGCGACGAGCAGTACTTC. The V call is TRBV29-1, the J call TRBJ2-5; 7 bases fit TRBD2. Gene TRBJ2-7 matches the end of the DNA better, so the J call may be wrong. Germline V gives CDR1 SQVTM, CDR2 ANQGSEA. The CDR3 loop spans 13 amino acids.

The V and J genes are TRBV20-1 and TRBJ2-7; D unclear. V lost 6 bases to trimming and J lost 2 bases, with 11 bases between them. The germline V gene has CDR1 DFQATT and CDR2 SNEGSKA (reference sequence). CDR3 length equals 12 residues. The CDR3 is CSAKGPAYEQYF. In DNA, the CDR3 is TGCAGTGCCAAAGGGCCAGCCTACGAGCAGTACTTC.

The V gene is TRBV6-4, the J gene TRBJ2-1; D unresolved. V was clipped by 3 bases and J by 4 bases, with 7 bases between them. Germline V lookup: CDR1 MRHNA, CDR2 SNTAGT. CDR3 length equals 13 residues. The CDR3 spells CASSESAYNEQFF. The CDR3 nucleotides read TGTGCCAGCAGTGAAAGCGCGTACAATGAGCAGTTCTTC.

This clonotype was counted a few times. The chain joins TRBV6-2 or TRBV6-3 to TRBJ2-7; 11 bases are shared with TRBD1. Germline V gives CDR1 MNHEY, CDR2 SVGEGT. The CDR3 is 16 residues long. V gave up 2 bases and J gave up 2 bases; unmatched junction bases: 5. DNA for the CDR3: TGTGCCAGCAGTTACCCGGGACAGGGGGTTACCTACGAGCAGTACTTC. Translating gives CASSYPGQGVTYEQYF.

The chain links TRBV2 to TRBJ1-2, with a weak D call TRBD1 (5 bases). The CDR3 has 16 residues. Trimming removed 6 bases at V and 2 bases at J, with 19 bases between. The V gene's germline CDR1 is SNHLY and CDR2 FYNNEI. CDR3 DNA sequence: TGTGCCAGCAGCCCCCATTTGGCAGGGTCGAACTATGGCTACACCTTC. Its translation: CASSPHLAGSNYGYTF.

This chain links TRBV25-1 with TRBJ2-3; D is undetermined. This CDR3 spans 11 amino acids. V was clipped by 3 bases and J by 11 bases, with 9 bases between them. The germline gives CDR1 MGHDK, CDR2 SYGVNS. CDR3: CASSDLKWQYF. In DNA form, the CDR3 reads TGTGCCAGCAGTGATCTTAAGTGGCAGTATTTT.

V and J are TRBV5-1 and TRBJ1-2, with 9 bases lining up with TRBD1. Per germline, CDR1 SGHRS and CDR2 YFSETQ. With 4 bases clipped from V and 6 bases from J, the junction kept 7 bases outside the gene matches. The CDR3 has 14 amino acids. The CDR3 is CASSRQGESHGYTF. The CDR3 bases are TGCGCCAGCAGCCGACAGGGGGAATCACATGGCTACACCTTC.

This clonotype was seen a few times. The V and J genes are TRBV27 and TRBJ2-7; D is ambiguous. Deletions cut 2 bases from V and 1 base from J, with 12 bases between. The CDR3 extends over 15 amino acids. Per germline, CDR1 MNHEY and CDR2 SMNVEV (reference sequence). The CDR3: CASSLVTLGSYEQYF. CDR3 coding DNA: TGTGCCAGCAGTTTAGTCACTCTGGGATCCTACGAGCAGTACTTC.

V usage is TRBV20-1 and J usage is TRBJ2-1; 7 nucleotides line up with TRBD2. The CDR3 is 16 residues long. CDR1 DFQATT and CDR2 SNEGSKA come from the germline V gene (reference sequence). V trimming: 0 bases; J trimming: 4 bases; junction bases outside the gene matches: 9. This CDR3 is CSARERLAKRYNEQFF. CDR3 bases: TGCAGTGCTAGAGAAAGACTAGCTAAGAGGTACAATGAGCAGTTCTTC.

A remark on this clonotype: An end of the junction differs from the germline gene, which may be a read error. This chain joins TRBV24-1 and TRBJ2-5; D is ambiguous. Germline V gene lookup returns CDR1 KGHDR and CDR2 SFDVKD. The CDR3 covers 16 residues. CDR3 region: CAISDSGSGPGETQYF. CDR3 nucleotides: TGTGCCATCAGTGATTCGGGTAGTGGGCCTGGGGAGACCCAGTACTTC.

CDR3 in amino acids: CATSVSGTGSIDEQFF. The DNA of the CDR3 is TGTGCCACCAGTGTTTCCGGGACAGGGTCGATAGACGAGCAGTTCTTC. The chain carries TRBV24-1 and TRBJ2-1; 9 bases fit TRBD1. The length of the CDR3 is 16 residues. Germline V gene lookup returns CDR1 KGHDR and CDR2 SFDVKD. V lost 5 bases and J lost 10; bases outside the gene matches: 14.

The sample holds a few counts of this clonotype. The chain links TRBV27 to TRBJ2-7; D not resolved. The V gene's germline CDR1 is MNHEY and CDR2 SMNVEV (reference sequence). CDR3 size: 14 residues. V lost 1 base and J 0 bases, leaving 7 bases between the germline ends. CDR3: CASSLYDNSYEQYF. In DNA form, the CDR3 reads TGTGCCAGCAGTTTATATGACAACTCCTACGAGCAGTACTTC.

This chain links TRBV20-1 with TRBJ1-4; the D is unclear. This CDR3 comprises 14 residues. CDR1 and CDR2 (germline): DFQATT, SNEGSKA (reference sequence). V lost 4 bases to trimming and J lost 4 bases, with 13 bases between them. The CDR3 DNA reads as TGCAGTGCTACGGACGGAAGCCTTAATGAAAAACTGTTTTTT. This sequence encodes CSATDGSLNEKLFF.

This rearrangement joins TRBV6-5 to TRBJ2-1, with D unresolved. V shed 8 bases and J shed 5 bases, with 13 bases lying between them. This CDR3 region has 13 residues. The germline V gene has CDR1 MNHEY and CDR2 SVGAGI. CDR3 nucleotide sequence: TGTGCCAGCTGGGCCGCAAATAACAATGAGCAGTTCTTC. Its translation is CASWAANNNEQFF.